These 5 T cell receptor beta chains were sequenced from one sample in a study of memory CD4+ T cells and cytomegalovirus serostatus. Sequencing was performed with immunoSEQ multiplex PCR; in TCRdb, only in-frame clones are kept and a portion is missing. The table lists about 44,000 clones, 76% of them singletons, with roughly 2% in the top ten. The sort gate was single viable CD3+CD4+CD8-CD45RO+ cells for memory CD4+ T cells. The specimen was memory CD4+ T cells from blood. The receptors stem from an adult in good health and CMV-seronegative.

The genes are TRBV11-3 and TRBJ1-1, with a weak D call TRBD1 (5 bases). This CDR3 comprises 14 residues. Germline V CDR1 and CDR2: SGHNT, YENEEA. The V end lost 5 bases, the J end lost 4 bases, and 14 bases lay between the germline ends. CDR3 residues: CASSPGTLATEAFF. The DNA for the CDR3 is TGTGCCAGCAGCCCCGGGACCCTGGCCACTGAAGCTTTCTTT.

This clone was detected once. J is TRBJ1-4 and V is TRBV6-5, with 8 bases matching TRBD1. The length of the CDR3 is 15 residues. V shed 6 bases, J shed 8 bases, and the junction held 11 bases outside the gene matches. Germline V CDR1 and CDR2: MNHEY, SVGAGI. DNA of the CDR3: TGTGCCAGCAGCTCCCGCCAGGGGGCTCGGGAAAAACTGTTTTTT. Translated: CASSSRQGAREKLFF.

The chain combines TRBV7-9 with TRBJ1-3; perhaps TRBD1 as D (5 bases). V dropped 1 base and J dropped 3 bases, with 19 bases sitting between them. The CDR3 totals 18 residues. CDR1 is SEHNR and CDR2 is FQNEAQ in the germline V gene (reference sequence). As DNA, the CDR3 is TGTGCCAGCAGCTTAGTAGCCAGGGACTGGAGAGTTGGAAACACCATATATTTT. Translation: CASSLVARDWRVGNTIYF.

The chain has TRBV14 and TRBJ2-1; TRBD1 matches 7 bases. Germline V gene sequence: CDR1 SGHDN, CDR2 FVKESK. The CDR3 consists of 14 residues. Trimming took 5 bases from V and 4 from J; bases not matched to a gene: 5. The CDR3 here is CASSGDSWYNEQFF. The CDR3 coding sequence is TGTGCCAGCAGCGGGGACAGCTGGTACAATGAGCAGTTCTTC.

This clone was counted once. V is TRBV28 and J is TRBJ1-2; D uncertain. The CDR3 sequence is 12 residues long. V shed 10 bases and J shed 8 bases, with 17 bases lying between them. Germline V lookup: CDR1 MDHEN, CDR2 SYDVKM. For the CDR3, the DNA is TGTGCCATTTCGACCTACGTAGGAGGCTACACCTTC. This gives the protein CAISTYVGGYTF.